This T cell receptor beta chain was recovered during a study of beta chain features in type 1 diabetes. Study-wide results and limits: Type 1 diabetes patients had TCRB CDR3s that were shorter (moderately but significantly so) in all four CD4+ subsets.

This clone showed up just a few times. Its cognate antigen is unknown. Germline V lookup: CDR1 SQVTM, CDR2 ANQGSEA. The CDR3 totals 14 residues. Trimming removed 2 bases from V and 3 bases from J; junction bases left unmatched: 4. The whole isolated RNA underwent reverse transcription, so sequencing captured expressed TCRB transcripts. Libraries were prepared by immunoSEQ multiplex PCR; TCRdb keeps only in-frame clonotypes and omits some of them. The table includes a few hundred thousand clones, approximately 16% detected once. The V and J genes are TRBV29-1 and TRBJ2-7; TRBD2 agrees at 10 bases. The origin of this receptor is a man aged 25 to 40 with type 1 diabetes. Sample: naive CD4+ T cells from blood. CDR3 DNA: TGCAGCGTTGAATCGGCTAGCGGGAGCTACGAGCAGTACTTC. Amino acids: CSVESASGSYEQYF.